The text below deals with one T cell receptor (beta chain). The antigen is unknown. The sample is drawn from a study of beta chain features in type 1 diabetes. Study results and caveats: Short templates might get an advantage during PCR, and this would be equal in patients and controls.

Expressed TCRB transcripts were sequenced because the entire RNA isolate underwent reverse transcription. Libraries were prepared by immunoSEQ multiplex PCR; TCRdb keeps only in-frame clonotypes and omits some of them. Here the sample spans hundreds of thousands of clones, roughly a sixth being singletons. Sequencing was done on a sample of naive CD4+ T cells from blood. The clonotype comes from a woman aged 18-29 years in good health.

The CDR3 is CASSLLSGYSDTQYF. The CDR3 DNA reads as TGTGCCAGCAGCTTATTGAGCGGGTATTCAGATACGCAGTATTTT. This chain uses TRBV7-3 with TRBJ2-3, with D perhaps TRBD2 (6 bases). This CDR3 has 15 amino acids. Trimming pared 2 bases from V and 4 bases from J, leaving 13 bases between. CDR1 SGHTA and CDR2 FQGTGA come from the germline V gene.